This TCR beta chain was recovered during a study of CD8 T cells in ankylosing spondylitis (TCRdb year 2017). About the full investigation: The study set out to find disease-linked TCR variants by profiling T cell receptor beta repertoires in ankylosing spondylitis patients and healthy donors. In total, the full study cohort was made up of 110 or so healthy donors and 25 ankylosing spondylitis patients. Samples of peripheral blood were taken, and for ankylosing spondylitis patients, synovial fluid was collected as well.

Sequencing took place on an Illumina HiSeq 2500. Quantitative 5'-RACE with molecular barcodes was the method used to prepare the TCR beta libraries. Per the source publication's procedure: To identify disease-linked TCR variants, a new computational method was used, one built on a probabilistic model of VDJ rearrangement. TCRdb trimmed the raw reads at Q25, called clones with MiXCR and kept productive beta chains. For every CDR3 protein sequence, its rows merge into one entry that carries the most common genes and DNA. These V and J calls originate from TCRdb's pipeline instead of the authors' own analysis. The sample table shows 220,000 or so distinct CDR3 sequences, and around 19% are seen once. The ten biggest clones cover about two fifths of the sample. For this clonotype: It has no known antigen specificity. Nothing much larger sits one base from this clone, and base qualities are not available.

The full study reports these points: The disease-linked clones were reported to be significantly enriched in matched synovial fluid samples from ankylosing spondylitis patients. A TCR beta motif made up of fewer than 10 highly homologous amino acid variants appeared to be characteristic of blood from ankylosing spondylitis patients. The disease-linked clones had a CD8+ phenotype and were found at relatively low frequencies in peripheral blood. Some of the motif variants had been reported before in the synovial fluid and blood of reactive arthritis patients, a finding that suggests common disease-initiation mechanisms.

The CDR3 contains 16 residues, cysteine and phenylalanine counted. The sequence is cut down to CDR3 DNA, 48 bases in frame from base 1. V lost 3 bases and J lost 4 bases, and the count of bases not matched to a germline gene is 8. From the germline V gene (reference sequence), CDR1 is MNHEY and CDR2 is SMNVEV. The clonotype comes from a male donor with ankylosing spondylitis. Sequencing was done on a sample of blood, either unsorted or a sorted T cell fraction (not recorded which). The sequence links TRBV27 to TRBJ2-4, and 8 junctional nucleotides match TRBD1. Read as DNA, the sequence is TGTGCCAGCAGTTTTTCTCCGACAGGGGAAAAAAACATTCAGTACTTC. This gives the protein CASSFSPTGEKNIQYF.